A single TCR beta chain is shown here with its context. CDR3 length equals 15 residues. Germline CDR1 is SGHTA and CDR2 is FQGTGA. The V end was cut by 3 bases, the J end by 5 bases, with 15 bases between. These donors, healthy bone marrow donors, were studied. This specimen belongs to a study of cytomegalovirus exposure and HLA in healthy donors. For the study at large: Earlier, 95 million to 120 million unique TCR beta sequences were recovered from approximately 200 million T cells by an analysis.

It was with 60 Vbeta and 13 Jbeta primers that the PCR ran. As handled by the study authors: The authors later counted approximately 80 million unique TCR beta chains, some 10 million of them shared. The table came from immunoSEQ multiplex PCR; TCRdb's copy has only in-frame clones and leaves some out. The D gene and trimming were derived from the DNA, and the V and J assignments and clone size from that table. This sample has 110,000 to 150,000 clones, with around 85% found just once. J is TRBJ2-3 and V is TRBV7-3, with D possibly being TRBD1 (5 bases). Sequencing was done on a sample of PBMCs. The receptor comes from a man aged 35 to 55 in good health and CMV-seropositive. The DNA for the CDR3 is TGTGCCAGCAGCTTCCACGTGGGTACAGGAGATACGCAGTATTTT. It translates to CASSFHVGTGDTQYF. Variable domain in full (rest from reference TRBV7-3 and TRBJ2-3): GAGVSQTPSNKVTEKGKYVELRCDPISGHTALYWYRQSLGQGPEFLIYFQGTGAADDSGLPNDRFFAVRPEGSVSTLKIQRTERGDSAVYLCASSFHVGTGDTQYFGPGTRLTVL.